These T cell receptor beta chains were read from a single sample in a study of cytomegalovirus exposure and HLA in healthy donors. Profiling relied on immunoSEQ multiplex PCR, and the TCRdb table lists in-frame clones only, not all of them. The table shows roughly 200,000 clones, with roughly 79% occurring only once. Sequencing used PBMCs. The receptors originated from a woman aged 40 to 49 in good health and CMV-seronegative. Each CDR3 is given with its conserved first and last residue. D genes are given only for firm matches.

CASSPSGTGEKLFF	TRBV9	TRBJ1-4	TRBD1
CASSSGQGHYGYTF	TRBV11-2	TRBJ1-2	TRBD1
CASSADREGKVYEQYF	TRBV19	TRBJ2-7	TRBD1
CASSWTGSGYTF	TRBV11-1	TRBJ1-2	TRBD1
CAWSVFGTARGQPQHF	TRBV30	TRBJ1-5	TRBD1
CASSEDMGLRHF	TRBV18	TRBJ1-5	-
CASSGEGADTQYF	TRBV5-4	TRBJ2-3	-
CASSSYGQPQNIQYF	TRBV7-2	TRBJ2-4	-
CASSLDQATGELFF	TRBV11-2	TRBJ2-2	-
CASSVEGRGHRTDTQYF	TRBV9	TRBJ2-3	-